The rows below give T cell receptor beta chains drawn from one sample of a study of shared clonotypes between healthy human individuals. Profiling relied on immunoSEQ multiplex PCR, and the TCRdb table lists in-frame clones only, not all of them. The sample lists 2 million to 2.5 million clones; around 93% were seen once. The sequenced sample was naive CD4+ T cells from PBMCs. These receptors were obtained from a man between 18 and 29 years old in good health. Some clones in this sample may be carry-over from other donors' samples. Each CDR3 is given with its conserved first and last residue. A D gene is named only where the DNA matches it firmly.

J: TRBJ2-3; D: TRBD1; V: TRBV9; DNA: TGTGCCAGCAGCGTAGGAATAGGACAGGGCACAGATACGCAGTATTTT; CDR3: CASSVGIGQGTDTQYF
J: TRBJ1-1; D: NA; V: TRBV4-1; DNA: TGCGCCAGCAGCCCAACCGGGGCAGGCGTTGAAGCTTTCTTT; CDR3: CASSPTGAGVEAFF
J: TRBJ2-7; D: NA; V: TRBV27; DNA: TGTGCCAGCAGTTTATCACGAGGAGCCTACGAGCAGTACTTC; CDR3: CASSLSRGAYEQYF
J: TRBJ2-3; D: TRBD2; V: TRBV6-1; DNA: TGTGCCAGCAGTGATCGGCTAGCGGGAGGCACAGATACGCAGTATTTT; CDR3: CASSDRLAGGTDTQYF
J: TRBJ2-6; D: NA; V: TRBV4-1; DNA: TGCGCCAGCAGCCAAAGTAGAATAGCTGGGGCCAACGTCCTGACTTTC; CDR3: CASSQSRIAGANVLTF
J: TRBJ2-7; D: TRBD1; V: TRBV5-6; DNA: TGTGCCAGCAGCTTGGCCGGGACAGGGGCCTCCGAGCAGTACTTC; CDR3: CASSLAGTGASEQYF
J: TRBJ2-5; D: NA; V: TRBV25-1; DNA: TGTGCCAGCAGCGTTGAAAGGACCCAGTACTTC; CDR3: CASSVERTQYF
J: TRBJ2-5; D: TRBD2; V: TRBV30; DNA: TGTGCCGTACAGCCCGGGAGCGGGAGGGCCTATGAGACCCAGTACTTC; CDR3: CAVQPGSGRAYETQYF
J: TRBJ2-7; D: TRBD2; V: TRBV25-1; DNA: TGTGCCAGCAGTAACGATCTAGCGGGATCCTACGAGCAGTACTTC; CDR3: CASSNDLAGSYEQYF
J: TRBJ2-1; D: NA; V: TRBV4-1; DNA: TGCGCCAGCAGCCAAGTCGGGAGTGGTGAGCAGTTCTTC; CDR3: CASSQVGSGEQFF
J: TRBJ1-2; D: NA; V: TRBV4-1; DNA: TGCGCCAGCAGCCTTTACGCCAGGTCAGACTATGGCTACACCTTC; CDR3: CASSLYARSDYGYTF
J: TRBJ2-3; D: NA; V: TRBV11-2; DNA: TGTGCCAGCAGCTTGTGGCGATGGGATACGCAGTATTTT; CDR3: CASSLWRWDTQYF
J: TRBJ1-1; D: NA; V: TRBV5-1; DNA: TGCGCCAGCAGCTCCGCCGGACGGACGAACACTGAAGCTTTCTTT; CDR3: CASSSAGRTNTEAFF
J: TRBJ2-7; D: NA; V: TRBV11-2; DNA: TGTGCCAGCAGCTTCAACATCCAGGCCTACGAGCAGTACTTC; CDR3: CASSFNIQAYEQYF
J: TRBJ2-3; D: TRBD2; V: TRBV6-6; DNA: TGTGCCAGCAGTTTCCAGCGGGGTGGGGCAGATACGCAGTATTTT; CDR3: CASSFQRGGADTQYF
J: TRBJ1-1; D: TRBD1; V: TRBV27; DNA: TGTGCCAGCAGGCCTACAGGGGGCGATGAAGCTTTCTTT; CDR3: CASRPTGGDEAFF
J: TRBJ2-3; D: TRBD1; V: TRBV5-4; DNA: TGTGCCAGCAGCCACAGCCCCTTTGGGACAGGGGCAGATACGCAGTATTTT; CDR3: CASSHSPFGTGADTQYF
J: TRBJ2-1; D: NA; V: TRBV28; DNA: TGTGCCAGCAGTCCTCGGGGGGCGGGAGTCCAAGATGAGCAGTTCTTC; CDR3: CASSPRGAGVQDEQFF
J: TRBJ1-2; D: NA; V: TRBV5-1; DNA: TGCGCCAGCAGCTTGGACGGCGCAGCAGGGGATGGCTACACCTTC; CDR3: CASSLDGAAGDGYTF
J: TRBJ2-7; D: TRBD2; V: TRBV30; DNA: TGTGCCTGGAGGGAACTAGCGGGAGTCTACGAGCAGTACTTC; CDR3: CAWRELAGVYEQYF